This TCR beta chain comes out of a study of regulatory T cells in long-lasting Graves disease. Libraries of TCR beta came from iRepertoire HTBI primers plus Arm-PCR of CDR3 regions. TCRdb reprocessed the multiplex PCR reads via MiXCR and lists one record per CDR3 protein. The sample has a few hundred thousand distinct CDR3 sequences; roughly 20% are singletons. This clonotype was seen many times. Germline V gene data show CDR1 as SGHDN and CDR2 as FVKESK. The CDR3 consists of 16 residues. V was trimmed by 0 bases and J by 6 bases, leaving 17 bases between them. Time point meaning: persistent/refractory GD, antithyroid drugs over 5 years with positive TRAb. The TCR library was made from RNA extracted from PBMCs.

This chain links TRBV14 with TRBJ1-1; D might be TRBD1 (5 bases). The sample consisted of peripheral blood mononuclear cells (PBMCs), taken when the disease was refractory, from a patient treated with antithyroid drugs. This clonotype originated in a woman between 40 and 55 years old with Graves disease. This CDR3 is CASSQDIGAGTAEAFF. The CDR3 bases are TGTGCCAGCAGCCAAGATATCGGGGCAGGGACTGCTGAAGCTTTCTTT.